This entry is about one T cell receptor (beta chain). CDR1 is SGHNT and CDR2 is YYREEE in the germline V gene (reference sequence). The CDR3 loop spans 12 amino acids. Trimming removed 2 bases at V and 6 bases at J, with 8 bases between. This entry comes from a study of T cell responses to AZD1222 COVID-19 vaccine. Some clones are missing from TCRdb's copy, which holds only in-frame ones; the method was immunoSEQ multiplex PCR. The sample shows 150,000 to 200,000 clones, 92% of them seen only once. The chain carries TRBV5-4 and TRBJ1-1; possible D gene TRBD1, 6 bases. The clonotype originates from an adult in good health. The source material was peripheral blood, sampled on day 0 of AZD1222 vaccination. The CDR3: CASSFGQPEAFF. The CDR3 nucleotides read TGTGCCAGCAGCTTTGGACAGCCTGAAGCTTTCTTT. Using reference TRBV5-4 and TRBJ1-1 for the parts outside the CDR3, the full variable domain is ETGVTQSPTHLIKTRGQQVTLRCSSQSGHNTVSWYQQALGQGPQFIFQYYREEENGRGNFPPRFSGLQFPNYSSELNVNALELDDSALYLCASSFGQPEAFFGQGTRLTVV.